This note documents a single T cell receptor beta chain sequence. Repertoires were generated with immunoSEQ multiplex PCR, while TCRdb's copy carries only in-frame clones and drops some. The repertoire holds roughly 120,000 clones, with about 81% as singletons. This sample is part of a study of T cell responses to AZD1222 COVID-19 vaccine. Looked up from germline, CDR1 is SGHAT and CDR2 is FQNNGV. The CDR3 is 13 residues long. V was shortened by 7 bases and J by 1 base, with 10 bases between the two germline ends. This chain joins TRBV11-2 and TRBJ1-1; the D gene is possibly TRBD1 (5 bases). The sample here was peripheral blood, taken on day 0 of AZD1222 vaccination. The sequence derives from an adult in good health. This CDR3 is CASNYRRNTEAFF. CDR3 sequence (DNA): TGTGCCAGCAACTACAGGAGGAACACTGAAGCTTTCTTT.